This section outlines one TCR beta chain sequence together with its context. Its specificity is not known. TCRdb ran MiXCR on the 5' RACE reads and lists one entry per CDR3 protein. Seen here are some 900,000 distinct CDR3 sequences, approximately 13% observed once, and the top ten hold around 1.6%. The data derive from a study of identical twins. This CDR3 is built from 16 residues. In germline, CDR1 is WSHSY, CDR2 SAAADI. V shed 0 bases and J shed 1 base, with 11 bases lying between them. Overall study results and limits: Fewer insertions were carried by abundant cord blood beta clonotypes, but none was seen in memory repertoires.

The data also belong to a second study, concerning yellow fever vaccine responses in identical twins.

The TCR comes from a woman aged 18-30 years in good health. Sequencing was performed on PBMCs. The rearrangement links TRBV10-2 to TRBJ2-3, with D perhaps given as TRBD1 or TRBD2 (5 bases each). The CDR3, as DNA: TGCGCCAGCAGTGAGTCGAGAGGGGTAGGCACAGATACGCAGTATTTT. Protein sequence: CASSESRGVGTDTQYF.